One sample yielded the 24 T cell receptor beta chains listed below, sequenced in a study of blood T cell repertoires in COVID-19. Measured with immunoSEQ multiplex PCR; TCRdb has only the in-frame clones, and not every one. The sample lists 250,000 to 350,000 clones; roughly 86% were seen once. Sequencing was done on a sample of PBMCs or T cells enriched from blood (not recorded which). The source is a woman in her 30s who had recovered from COVID-19.

The chain joins TRBV3-1 (or the pseudogene TRBV3-2) to TRBJ1-1, with D unclear. Germline CDR1 LGHDT, CDR2 YNNKEL (reference sequence). The CDR3 has 15 amino acids. Between the trimmed V and J ends, which lost 2 bases and 5 bases, there was a span of 15 bases. CDR3 DNA: TGTGCCAGCAGCCAATTATCCAGAACGTTTACTGAAGCTTTCTTT. It encodes CASSQLSRTFTEAFF.

This rearrangement joins TRBV19 to TRBJ1-1; tentative D call: TRBD1 (5 bases). CDR1 is LNHDA, CDR2 SQIVND, per germline (reference sequence). This CDR3 is 15 amino acids long. Trimming took off 5 bases at V and 6 bases at J, with 19 bases between the two ends. CDR3 sequence (DNA): TGTGCCAGTAGTCCACGCGGAGGGGTTCTTGCTGAAGCTTTCTTT. It codes for CASSPRGGVLAEAFF.

CDR3 sequence: CASSSRDRGLGEQYF. The DNA for the CDR3 is TGTGCCAGCAGCTCCCGGGACAGGGGATTGGGTGAGCAGTACTTC. The V gene is TRBV7-9, the J gene TRBJ2-7, with TRBD1 matching over 10 bases. In germline, CDR1 is SEHNR, CDR2 FQNEAQ (reference sequence). The CDR3 totals 15 residues. V was pared by 4 bases and J by 7 bases, with 10 bases of the junction left unmatched.

This chain connects TRBV3-1 (or the pseudogene TRBV3-2) to TRBJ1-1; D gene ambiguous. Trimming took 1 base from V and 3 from J, leaving 12 bases between them. Per the germline V gene, CDR1 is LGHDT and CDR2 is YNNKEL (reference sequence). This CDR3 is built from 15 residues. This CDR3 reads CASSQVRPGDTEAFF. In nucleotides, the CDR3 is TGTGCCAGCAGCCAAGTACGGCCCGGGGACACTGAAGCTTTCTTT.

In DNA, the CDR3 is TGTGCCAGCAGCACTCCGGGACTAGCGGGGAGTTCCACCGGGGAGCTGTTTTTT. Translated: CASSTPGLAGSSTGELFF. The V call is TRBV7-2, the J call TRBJ2-2; 13 bases map to TRBD2. V gave up 5 bases and J gave up 4 bases; unmatched junction bases: 10. This CDR3 is built from 18 residues. CDR1 and CDR2 from the germline V gene are SGHTA and FQGNSA.

V and J are TRBV24-1 and TRBJ2-1; TRBD1 aligns across 9 bases. This CDR3 has 14 residues. Trimming removed 3 bases from V and 7 bases from J; junction bases left unmatched: 3. Germline CDR1 is KGHDR and CDR2 is SFDVKD. Written as DNA, the CDR3 is TGTGCCACCAGTGATGCAGACAGGGGGAATGAGCAGTTCTTC. Encoded protein: CATSDADRGNEQFF.

This chain connects TRBV2 to TRBJ2-5; the match to TRBD1 covers 8 bases. Germline loops: CDR1 SNHLY, CDR2 FYNNEI. V shed 5 bases and J 5 bases; nucleotides not matched to a gene: 7. The CDR3 runs 14 residues. CDR3 bases: TGTGCCAGCAGTCGACAGGGGTTTTATGAGACCCAGTACTTC. It translates to CASSRQGFYETQYF.

About this clone itself: Compared with germline, one end of the junction differs, possibly owing to a read error. The chain employs TRBV7-2 and TRBJ1-2; D call uncertain. The CDR3 contains 13 residues. Germline V CDR1 and CDR2: SGHTA, FQGNSA. The CDR3 loop reads CASSLAGNYGYTF. CDR3 coding DNA: TGTGCCAGCAGCTTAGCCGGGAACTACGGCTACACCTTC.

The genes are TRBV4-2 and TRBJ2-7, with D maybe TRBD2 (5 bases). Germline V gene lookup returns CDR1 LGHNA and CDR2 YNFKEQ. Trimming took 4 bases from V and 0 from J, leaving 16 bases between them. The CDR3 loop spans 16 amino acids. This CDR3 reads CASSPYGERSSYEQYF. CDR3 coding DNA: TGTGCCAGCAGCCCGTACGGGGAGAGGAGCTCCTACGAGCAGTACTTC.

This rearrangement joins TRBV29-1 to TRBJ2-1; TRBD2 matches 9 bases. Trimming cost V 3 bases and J 4 bases; bases outside gene matches: 7. Germline CDR1 is SQVTM and CDR2 is ANQGSEA. The CDR3 totals 15 residues. The CDR3 DNA sequence: TGCAGCGTTGATCCCGGGACTAGCCCTTACAATGAGCAGTTCTTC. It yields the protein CSVDPGTSPYNEQFF.

The sample holds one count of this clone. This chain's CDR3 is CASSKGTSARNRDEQFF. Here the CDR3 DNA reads TGTGCCAGCAGTAAAGGGACTAGCGCCAGGAATCGCGATGAGCAGTTCTTC. V is TRBV27 and J is TRBJ2-1, with 10 bases aligning to TRBD2. CDR1 is MNHEY and CDR2 is SMNVEV in the germline V gene (reference sequence). Losses at the gene ends were 5 bases for V and 8 bases for J; bases not matched to a gene: 15. The CDR3 loop spans 17 amino acids.

The V and J genes are TRBV6-6 and TRBJ2-2; the match to TRBD1 covers 8 bases. The CDR3 runs to 16 residues. V was pared by 6 bases and J by 8 bases, with 14 bases of the junction left unmatched. The germline CDR1 and CDR2 sequences are MNHNY and SVGAGI (reference sequence). CDR3 loop: CASSSSGTGAYGELFF. CDR3 bases: TGTGCCAGCAGCAGCTCCGGGACAGGAGCTTATGGGGAGCTGTTTTTT.

The chain joins TRBV3-1 (or the pseudogene TRBV3-2) to TRBJ2-5; 9 bases line up with TRBD2. Germline V gives CDR1 LGHDT, CDR2 YNNKEL (reference sequence). V lost 4 bases and J lost 3; bases outside the gene matches: 12. The CDR3 consists of 17 residues. CDR3 in DNA: TGTGCCAGCAGCCTGCGGGGGCGGGGGGGGGCCGAAGAGACCCAGTACTTC. This codes for CASSLRGRGGAEETQYF.

This clone was seen just once. The J gene is TRBJ1-4, the V gene TRBV6-5; no clear D. The ends were cut back, 0 bases at V and 8 bases at J, with 10 bases in the middle. This CDR3 contains 14 residues. Looked up from germline, CDR1 is MNHEY and CDR2 is SVGAGI. The DNA of the CDR3 is TGTGCCAGCAGTTACTCGACGAGGTTGGAAAAACTGTTTTTT. Translating it yields CASSYSTRLEKLFF.

The chain joins TRBV28 to TRBJ1-2; D not certain. The CDR3 runs 14 residues. Per germline, CDR1 MDHEN and CDR2 SYDVKM. Trimming pared 6 bases from V and 2 bases from J, leaving 13 bases between. CDR3 protein: CASRTTGFNYGYTF. The CDR3 DNA follows: TGTGCCAGCAGGACCACGGGGTTCAACTATGGCTACACCTTC.

V and J are TRBV2 and TRBJ1-5; D remains unclear. Germline-derived CDR1 and CDR2 are SNHLY and FYNNEI. V gave up 6 bases and J gave up 2 bases, with 14 bases separating them. The CDR3 runs to 15 residues. The CDR3 DNA is TGTGCCAGCAGCGCTCGCGGATTGGGCAATCAGCCCCAGCATTTT. Translated, it gives CASSARGLGNQPQHF. Full variable domain (remainder filled in from reference TRBV2 and TRBJ1-5): EPEVTQTPSHQVTQMGQEVILRCVPISNHLYFYWYRQILGQKVEFLVSFYNNEISEKSEIFDDQFSVERPDGSNFTLKIRSTKLEDSAMYFCASSARGLGNQPQHFGDGTRLSIL.

The chain carries TRBV6-5 and TRBJ1-2; no firm D call. Germline CDR1 reads MNHEY; CDR2 reads SVGAGI. The CDR3 is 14 residues long. V was clipped by 3 bases and J by 8 bases, with 16 bases between them. The CDR3 bases are TGTGCCAGCAGTTATGGTGTCAGGACTGGGGGCTACACCTTC. Translation: CASSYGVRTGGYTF.

The chain combines TRBV7-2 with TRBJ1-2, with 7 bases lining up with TRBD1. The CDR3 runs 13 residues. The germline V gene has CDR1 SGHTA and CDR2 FQGNSA. V shed 4 bases, J shed 5 bases, and the junction held 4 bases outside the gene matches. CDR3 sequence: CASSSQTGYGYTF. Written as DNA, the CDR3 is TGTGCCAGCAGCTCCCAGACAGGGTATGGCTACACCTTC.

The chain is built from TRBV27 and TRBJ1-6; D perhaps matches TRBD1 (5 bases). The germline V gene encodes CDR1 MNHEY and CDR2 SMNVEV (reference sequence). Trimming pared 1 base from V and 8 bases from J, leaving 9 bases between. This CDR3 contains 14 residues. The CDR3 sequence: CASSLYQGDSPLHF. CDR3 in DNA: TGTGCCAGCAGTTTATATCAGGGTGATTCACCCCTCCACTTT.

The rearrangement links TRBV18 to TRBJ1-1, with D uncertain. Germline lookup yields CDR1 KGHSH and CDR2 LQKENI. The germline V and J ends were trimmed by 0 bases and 2 bases, with 7 bases remaining between them. This CDR3 comprises 14 residues. The CDR3 region is CASSPPSLNTEAFF. The CDR3 nucleotides read TGTGCCAGCTCACCACCGTCTCTAAACACTGAAGCTTTCTTT. Variable domain in full (rest from reference TRBV18 and TRBJ1-1): NAGVMQNPRHLVRRRGQEARLRCSPMKGHSHVYWYRQLPEEGLKFMVYLQKENIIDESGMPKERFSAEFPKEGPSILRIQQVVRGDSAAYFCASSPPSLNTEAFFGQGTRLTVV.

The genes are TRBV28 and TRBJ1-5; D ambiguous. Germline CDR1 MDHEN, CDR2 SYDVKM. The length of the CDR3 is 15 residues. The V and J ends lost 6 bases and 2 bases respectively, with 14 bases between them. CDR3 sequence reads: CASSPPTGGNQPQHF. CDR3 DNA sequence: TGTGCCAGCAGCCCCCCGACCGGGGGCAATCAGCCCCAGCATTTT.

The chain employs TRBV7-3 and TRBJ2-7; a possible D gene is TRBD1 (6 bases). The germline CDR1 and CDR2 sequences are SGHTA and FQGTGA. Trimming cost V 5 bases and J 5 bases, with 13 bases left between them. The CDR3 spans 13 residues. The CDR3 reads CASSPQGRNEQYF. The CDR3 DNA sequence: TGTGCCAGCAGCCCGCAGGGGCGGAACGAGCAGTACTTC. Variable domain in full (rest from reference TRBV7-3 and TRBJ2-7): GAGVSQTPSNKVTEKGKYVELRCDPISGHTALYWYRQSLGQGPEFLIYFQGTGAADDSGLPNDRFFAVRPEGSVSTLKIQRTERGDSAVYLCASSPQGRNEQYFGPGTRLTVT.

The chain recombines TRBV19 with TRBJ2-1; 9 bases align to TRBD1. With V trimmed by 7 bases and J by 5 bases, 6 bases remained unmatched. This CDR3 comprises 14 residues. Per germline, CDR1 LNHDA and CDR2 SQIVND (reference sequence). CDR3 bases: TGTGCCAGTAACCGGGACAGGGTGAACAATGAGCAGTTCTTC. Protein product: CASNRDRVNNEQFF.

V and J are TRBV2 and TRBJ1-1, with a possible D match to TRBD1 (5 bases). V shed 2 bases and J shed 12 bases, with 19 bases lying between them. The CDR3 sequence is 14 residues long. Germline loops: CDR1 SNHLY, CDR2 FYNNEI. The CDR3 region has the DNA TGTGCCAGCAGTGAAAGGAGGGACCCACCTGAGACTTTCTTT. Translated: CASSERRDPPETFF.